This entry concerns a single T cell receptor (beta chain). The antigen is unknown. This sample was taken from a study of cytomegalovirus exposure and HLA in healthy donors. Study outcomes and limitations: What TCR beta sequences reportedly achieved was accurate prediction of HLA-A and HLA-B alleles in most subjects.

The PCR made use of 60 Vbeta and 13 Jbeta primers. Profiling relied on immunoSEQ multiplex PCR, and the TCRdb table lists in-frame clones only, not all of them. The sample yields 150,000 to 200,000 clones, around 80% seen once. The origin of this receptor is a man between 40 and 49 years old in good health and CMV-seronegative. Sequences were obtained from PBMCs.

For the CDR3, the DNA is TGTGCCAGCAGTCCGACAGGGAACACTGAAGCTTTCTTT. Protein product: CASSPTGNTEAFF. V usage is TRBV2 and J usage is TRBJ1-1; tentatively, D is TRBD1 (6 bases). Germline V gene lookup returns CDR1 SNHLY and CDR2 FYNNEI. CDR3 length equals 13 residues. V lost 5 bases and J 1 base, leaving 8 bases between the germline ends.